This TCR beta chain was captured in a study of blood T cell repertoires in COVID-19. Study-wide context: The analysed material was cDNA or gDNA that came from T cells, B-cell-depleted T cells, or PBMCs.

Germline-derived CDR1 and CDR2 are SGDLS and YYNGEE. CDR3 size: 14 residues. Trimming stripped 0 bases from V and 11 bases from J, with 15 bases between. Original methodology: Reference gene primers were amplified, and this amplification served to estimate nucleated cell counts. TCRdb keeps only in-frame clones here, not all; method: immunoSEQ multiplex PCR. V and J calls and clone size are those listed in that table; D and trimming were worked out from the DNA. Here the sample spans about 160,000 clones, about 89% being singletons. The source of this sequence is a man aged 55 to 70 with acute or convalescent COVID-19. Sequencing was performed on peripheral blood. The V call is TRBV9, the J call TRBJ2-1; D is unresolved. CDR3 bases: TGTGCCAGCAGCGTAGGTGGTAGCTTTTCTCAGCAGTTCTTC. Amino acid sequence: CASSVGGSFSQQFF.